This T cell receptor beta chain was identified in a study of T cells in Graves' hyperthyroidism and ophthalmopathy. Study-wide points: Using 13 V-J features, a model discriminated ophthalmopathy from stable hyperthyroidism.

A note on this clonotype: Its target is unknown.

This CDR3 has 15 residues. Germline V gives CDR1 LGHDT, CDR2 YNNKEL (reference sequence). V shed 4 bases, J shed 5 bases, and the junction held 7 bases outside the gene matches. Ophthalmopathy patients had moderate-to-severe active disease, CAS ≥3, NOSPECS ≥4, and disease duration under 3 months. Clinical symptoms, serum thyroxine and TRAb, thyroid ultrasound and orbital computed tomography were used for the diagnoses. Fresh peripheral blood, under 13 ml, was the source of the PBMCs. RNA transcripts served as the template for amplifying TCR beta CDR3 regions. Primed by the HTBI set, a first-round RT-PCR was run on the TCR CDR3. A single record per CDR3 protein comes from TCRdb applying MiXCR to the multiplex PCR reads. Seen here are roughly 500,000 distinct CDR3 sequences, approximately 22% observed once, and the top ten hold 45% to 55%.

Sequencing used blood. This chain connects TRBV3-1 to TRBJ2-7; 11 nucleotides agree with TRBD1. The TCR sequence derives from a woman in her 70s with Graves' ophthalmopathy. In DNA, the CDR3 is TGTGCCAGCAGCCCACCGGGACAGGGGGATCACGAGCAGTACTTC. Translating gives CASSPPGQGDHEQYF.